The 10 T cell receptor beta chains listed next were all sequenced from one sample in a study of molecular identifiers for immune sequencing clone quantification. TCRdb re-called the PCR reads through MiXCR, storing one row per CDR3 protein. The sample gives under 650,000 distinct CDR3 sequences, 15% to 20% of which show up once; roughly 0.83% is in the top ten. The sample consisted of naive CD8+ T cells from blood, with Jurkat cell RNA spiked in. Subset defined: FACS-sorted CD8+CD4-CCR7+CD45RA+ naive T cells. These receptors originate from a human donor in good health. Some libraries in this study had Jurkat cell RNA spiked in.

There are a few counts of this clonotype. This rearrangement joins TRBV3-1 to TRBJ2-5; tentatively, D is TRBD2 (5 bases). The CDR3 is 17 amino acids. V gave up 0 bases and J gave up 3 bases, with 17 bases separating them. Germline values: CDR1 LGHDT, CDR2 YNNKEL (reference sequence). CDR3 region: CASSQDLLGRFEETQYF. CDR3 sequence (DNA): TGTGCCAGCAGCCAAGATCTACTAGGTAGATTCGAAGAGACCCAGTACTTC.

Here the CDR3 reads CASSSPPQALTPKNIQYF. The CDR3 region has the DNA TGTGCCAGCAGTTCGCCCCCCCAGGCACTCACCCCCAAAAACATTCAGTACTTC. The chain carries TRBV6-2 or TRBV6-3 and TRBJ2-4; D unresolved. CDR3 length: 18 residues. CDR1 MNHEY and CDR2 SVGEGT come from the germline V gene. Trimming removed 4 bases from V and 2 bases from J, with 21 bases in between.

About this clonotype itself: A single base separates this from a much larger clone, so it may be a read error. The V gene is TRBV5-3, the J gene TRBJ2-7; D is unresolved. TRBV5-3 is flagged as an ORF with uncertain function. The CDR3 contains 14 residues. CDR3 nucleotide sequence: TGTGCCAGCAGCTCCGAAGGCACGGCCTACGAGCAGTACTTC. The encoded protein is CASSSEGTAYEQYF.

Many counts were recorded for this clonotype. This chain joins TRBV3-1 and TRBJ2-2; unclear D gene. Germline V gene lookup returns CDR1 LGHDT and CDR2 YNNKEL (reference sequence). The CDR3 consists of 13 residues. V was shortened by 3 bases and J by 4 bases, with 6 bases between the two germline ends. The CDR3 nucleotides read TGTGCCAGCAGCCAGGTCGCCACCGGGGAGCTGTTTTTT. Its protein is CASSQVATGELFF.

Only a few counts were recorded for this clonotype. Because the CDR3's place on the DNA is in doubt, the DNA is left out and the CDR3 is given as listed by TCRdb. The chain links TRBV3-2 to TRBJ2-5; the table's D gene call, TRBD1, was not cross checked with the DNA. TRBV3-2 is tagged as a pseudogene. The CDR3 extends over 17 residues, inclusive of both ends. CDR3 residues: CASSQDLIYWGAGAQYF.

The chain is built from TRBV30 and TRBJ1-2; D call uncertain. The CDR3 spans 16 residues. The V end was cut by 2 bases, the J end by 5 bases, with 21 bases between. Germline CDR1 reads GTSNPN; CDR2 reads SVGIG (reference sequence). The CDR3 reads CAWSSNRHPDQYGYTF. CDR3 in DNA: TGTGCCTGGAGTTCCAACCGACATCCAGACCAGTATGGCTACACCTTC. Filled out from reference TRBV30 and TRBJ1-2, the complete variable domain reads SQTIHQWPATLVQPVGSPLSLECTVEGTSNPNLYWYRQAAGRGLQLLFYSVGIGQISSEVPQNLSASRPQDRQFILSSKKLLLSDSGFYLCAWSSNRHPDQYGYTFGSGTRLTVV.

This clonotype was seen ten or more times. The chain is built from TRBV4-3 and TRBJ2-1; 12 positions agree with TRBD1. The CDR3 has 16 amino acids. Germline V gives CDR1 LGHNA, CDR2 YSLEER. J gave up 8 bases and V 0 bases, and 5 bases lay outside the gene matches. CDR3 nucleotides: TGCGCCAGCAGCCAAGACTGGGACAGGGGGCAGGATGAGCAGTTCTTC. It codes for CASSQDWDRGQDEQFF.

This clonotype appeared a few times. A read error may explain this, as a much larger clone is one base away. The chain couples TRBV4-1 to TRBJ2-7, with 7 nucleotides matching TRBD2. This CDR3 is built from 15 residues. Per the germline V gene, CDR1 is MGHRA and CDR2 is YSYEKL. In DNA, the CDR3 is TGCGCCAGCGGCCAAGATCGCGCTAGCGGCTACGAGCAGTACTTC. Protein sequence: CASGQDRASGYEQYF.

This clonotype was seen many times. CDR3 sequence (DNA): TGTGCCAGCAGTTACTCAGCCCACCGGGACAGTCGCCCAGATACGCAGTATTTT. As protein: CASSYSAHRDSRPDTQYF. This chain uses TRBV6-5 with TRBJ2-3, with TRBD1 matching over 7 bases. The CDR3 sequence is 18 residues long. J lost 4 bases, V lost 0 bases, and 13 bases had no gene match. The V gene's germline CDR1 is MNHEY and CDR2 SVGAGI.

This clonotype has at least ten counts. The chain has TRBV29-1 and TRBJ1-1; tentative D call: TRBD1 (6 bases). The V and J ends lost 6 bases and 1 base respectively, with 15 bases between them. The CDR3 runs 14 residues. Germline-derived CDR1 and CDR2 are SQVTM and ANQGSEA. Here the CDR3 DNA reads TGCAGCGTATTAGGCAGGGGATCGAACACTGAAGCTTTCTTT. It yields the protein CSVLGRGSNTEAFF.